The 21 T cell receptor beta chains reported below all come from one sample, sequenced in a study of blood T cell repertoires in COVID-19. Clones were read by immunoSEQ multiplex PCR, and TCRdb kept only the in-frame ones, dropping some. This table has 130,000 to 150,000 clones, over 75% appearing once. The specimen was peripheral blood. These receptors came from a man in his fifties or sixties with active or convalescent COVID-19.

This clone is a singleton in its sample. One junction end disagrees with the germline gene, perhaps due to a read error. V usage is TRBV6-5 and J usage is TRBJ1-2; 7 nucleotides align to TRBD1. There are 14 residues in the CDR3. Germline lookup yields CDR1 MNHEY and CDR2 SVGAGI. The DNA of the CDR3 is TGTGCCAGCAGATACTCACAGGGGTGGTATGGCTACACCTTC. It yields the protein CASRYSQGWYGYTF.

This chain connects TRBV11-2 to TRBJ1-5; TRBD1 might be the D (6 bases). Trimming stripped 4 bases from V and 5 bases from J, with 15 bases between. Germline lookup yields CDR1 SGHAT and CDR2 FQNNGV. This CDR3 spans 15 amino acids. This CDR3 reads CASSSGTLGYQPQHF. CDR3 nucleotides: TGTGCCAGCAGCTCCGGGACATTGGGGTATCAGCCCCAGCATTTT. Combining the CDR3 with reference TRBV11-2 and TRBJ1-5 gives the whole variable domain EAGVAQSPRYKIIEKRQSVAFWCNPISGHATLYWYQQILGQGPKLLIQFQNNGVVDDSQLPKDRFSAERLKGVDSTLKIQPAKLEDSAVYLCASSSGTLGYQPQHFGDGTRLSIL.

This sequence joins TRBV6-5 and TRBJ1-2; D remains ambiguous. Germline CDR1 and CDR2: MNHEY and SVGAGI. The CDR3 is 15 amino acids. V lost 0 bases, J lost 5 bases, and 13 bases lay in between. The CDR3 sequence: CASSYSSTEMYGYTF. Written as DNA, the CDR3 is TGTGCCAGCAGTTACTCGAGTACGGAGATGTATGGCTACACCTTC.

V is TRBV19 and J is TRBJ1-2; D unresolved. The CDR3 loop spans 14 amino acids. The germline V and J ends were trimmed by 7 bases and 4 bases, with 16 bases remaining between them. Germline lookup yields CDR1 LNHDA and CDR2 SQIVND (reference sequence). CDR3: CASTQPAGLYGYTF. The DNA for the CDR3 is TGTGCCAGTACCCAACCCGCAGGCCTCTATGGCTACACCTTC.

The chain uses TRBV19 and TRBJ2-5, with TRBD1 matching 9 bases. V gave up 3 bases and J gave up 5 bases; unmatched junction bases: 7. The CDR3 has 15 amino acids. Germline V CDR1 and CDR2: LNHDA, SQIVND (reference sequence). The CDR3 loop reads CASSIGGTGRETQYF. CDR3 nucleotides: TGTGCCAGTAGTATCGGGGGGACAGGGAGGGAGACCCAGTACTTC.

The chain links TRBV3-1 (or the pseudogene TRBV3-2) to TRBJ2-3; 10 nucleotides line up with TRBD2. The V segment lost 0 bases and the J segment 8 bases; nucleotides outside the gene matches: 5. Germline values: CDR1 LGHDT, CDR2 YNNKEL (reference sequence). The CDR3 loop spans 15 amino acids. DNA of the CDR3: TGTGCCAGCAGCCAAGATCGGGTAGCGGGAGGTACGCAGTATTTT. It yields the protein CASSQDRVAGGTQYF.

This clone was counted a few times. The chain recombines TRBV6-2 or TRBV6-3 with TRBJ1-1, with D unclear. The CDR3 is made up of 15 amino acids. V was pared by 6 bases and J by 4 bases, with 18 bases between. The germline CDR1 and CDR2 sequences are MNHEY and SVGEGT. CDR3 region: CASSPAAAAGTEAFF. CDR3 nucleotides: TGTGCCAGCAGCCCAGCGGCAGCGGCTGGCACTGAAGCTTTCTTT.

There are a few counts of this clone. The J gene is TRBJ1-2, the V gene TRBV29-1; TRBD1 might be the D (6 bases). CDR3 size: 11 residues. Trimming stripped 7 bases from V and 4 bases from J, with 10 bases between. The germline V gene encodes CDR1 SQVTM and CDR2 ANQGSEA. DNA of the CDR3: TGCAGCGCCAGGACAGTCTATGGCTACACCTTC. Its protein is CSARTVYGYTF.

CDR3 amino acids: CATSSRDSSTDTQYF. Here the CDR3 DNA reads TGTGCCACCAGCAGCCGGGACAGCAGCACAGATACGCAGTATTTT. This chain connects TRBV15 to TRBJ2-3; TRBD1 matches 7 bases. This CDR3 is 15 amino acids long. Per the germline V gene, CDR1 is LNHNV and CDR2 is YYDKDF (reference sequence). The J segment lost 0 bases and the V segment lost 3 bases, leaving 3 bases of the junction unmatched.

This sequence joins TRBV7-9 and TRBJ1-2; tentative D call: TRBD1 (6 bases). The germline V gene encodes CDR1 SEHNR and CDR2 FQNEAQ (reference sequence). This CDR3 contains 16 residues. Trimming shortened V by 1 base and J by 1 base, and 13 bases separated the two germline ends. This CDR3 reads CASSLVTGTINYGYTF. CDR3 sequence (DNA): TGTGCCAGCAGCTTAGTTACAGGGACCATTAACTATGGCTACACCTTC.

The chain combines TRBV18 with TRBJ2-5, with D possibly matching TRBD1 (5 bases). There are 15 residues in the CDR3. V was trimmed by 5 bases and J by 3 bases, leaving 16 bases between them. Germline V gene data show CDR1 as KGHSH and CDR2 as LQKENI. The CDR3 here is CASSSDMERKETQYF. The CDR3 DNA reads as TGTGCCAGCTCATCGGACATGGAAAGGAAAGAGACCCAGTACTTC.

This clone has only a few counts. This chain's CDR3 is CASSIGVKNIQYF. In DNA, the CDR3 is TGTGCCAGCTCCATCGGGGTCAAAAACATTCAGTACTTC. The chain has TRBV18 and TRBJ2-4; D may be TRBD2 (5 bases). Looked up from germline, CDR1 is KGHSH and CDR2 is LQKENI. This CDR3 is built from 13 residues. Deletions cut 6 bases from V and 3 bases from J, with 9 bases between.

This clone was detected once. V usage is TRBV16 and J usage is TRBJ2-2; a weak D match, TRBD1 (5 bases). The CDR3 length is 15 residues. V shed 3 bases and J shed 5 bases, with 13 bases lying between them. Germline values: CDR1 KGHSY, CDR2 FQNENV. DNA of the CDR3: TGTGCCAGCAGCCACTCCCTCCAGGGAACCGGGGAGCTGTTTTTT. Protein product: CASSHSLQGTGELFF.

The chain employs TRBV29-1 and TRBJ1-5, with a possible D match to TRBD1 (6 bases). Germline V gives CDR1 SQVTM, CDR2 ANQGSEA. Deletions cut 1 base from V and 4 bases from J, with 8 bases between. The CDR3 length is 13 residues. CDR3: CSVEGQGNQPQHF. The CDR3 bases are TGCAGCGTTGAAGGGCAGGGGAATCAGCCCCAGCATTTT.

This CDR3 reads CASSPTSGVPDTQYF. The DNA of the CDR3 is TGTGCCAGCTCACCGACTAGCGGGGTCCCAGATACGCAGTATTTT. This chain joins TRBV18 and TRBJ2-3; 11 nucleotides align to TRBD2. V dropped 3 bases and J dropped 4; count of bases not matched to a gene: 3. Germline CDR1 is KGHSH and CDR2 is LQKENI. CDR3 size: 15 residues.

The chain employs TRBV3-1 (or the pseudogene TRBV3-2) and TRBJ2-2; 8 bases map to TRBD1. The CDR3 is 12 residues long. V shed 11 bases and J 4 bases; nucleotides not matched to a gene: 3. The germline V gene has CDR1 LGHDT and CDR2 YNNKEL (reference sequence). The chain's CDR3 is CAARGRTGELFF. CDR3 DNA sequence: TGTGCCGCCAGGGGGCGCACCGGGGAGCTGTTTTTT.

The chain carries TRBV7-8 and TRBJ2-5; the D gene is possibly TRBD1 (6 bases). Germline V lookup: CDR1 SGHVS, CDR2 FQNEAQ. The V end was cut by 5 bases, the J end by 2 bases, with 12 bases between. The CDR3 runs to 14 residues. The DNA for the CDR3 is TGTGCCAGCAGCCCTACGACAGGTCAAGAGACCCAGTACTTC. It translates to CASSPTTGQETQYF.

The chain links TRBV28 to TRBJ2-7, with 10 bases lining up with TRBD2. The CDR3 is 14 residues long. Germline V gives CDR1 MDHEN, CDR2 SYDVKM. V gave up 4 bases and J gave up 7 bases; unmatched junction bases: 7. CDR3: CASSSPSGSLEQYF. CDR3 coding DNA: TGTGCCAGCAGTTCCCCTAGCGGGAGTTTAGAGCAGTACTTC.

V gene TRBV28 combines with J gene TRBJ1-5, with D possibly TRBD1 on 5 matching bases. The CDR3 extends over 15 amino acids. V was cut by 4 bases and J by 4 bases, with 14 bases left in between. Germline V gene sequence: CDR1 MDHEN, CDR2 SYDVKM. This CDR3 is CASSSHMGGNQPQHF. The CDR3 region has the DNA TGTGCCAGCAGTTCTCACATGGGGGGAAATCAGCCCCAGCATTTT.

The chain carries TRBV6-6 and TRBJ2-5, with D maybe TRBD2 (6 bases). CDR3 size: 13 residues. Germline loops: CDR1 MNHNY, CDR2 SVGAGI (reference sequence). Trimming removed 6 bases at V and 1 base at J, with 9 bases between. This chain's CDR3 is CASSRSGQETQYF. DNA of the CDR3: TGTGCCAGCAGCCGTAGCGGCCAAGAGACCCAGTACTTC.

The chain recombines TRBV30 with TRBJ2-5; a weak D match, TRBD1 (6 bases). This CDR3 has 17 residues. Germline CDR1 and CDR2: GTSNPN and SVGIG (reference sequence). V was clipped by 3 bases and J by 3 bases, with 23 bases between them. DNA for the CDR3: TGTGCCTGGAGCGCTATCCGGGACAACGGACCCGAAGAGACCCAGTACTTC. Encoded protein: CAWSAIRDNGPEETQYF.